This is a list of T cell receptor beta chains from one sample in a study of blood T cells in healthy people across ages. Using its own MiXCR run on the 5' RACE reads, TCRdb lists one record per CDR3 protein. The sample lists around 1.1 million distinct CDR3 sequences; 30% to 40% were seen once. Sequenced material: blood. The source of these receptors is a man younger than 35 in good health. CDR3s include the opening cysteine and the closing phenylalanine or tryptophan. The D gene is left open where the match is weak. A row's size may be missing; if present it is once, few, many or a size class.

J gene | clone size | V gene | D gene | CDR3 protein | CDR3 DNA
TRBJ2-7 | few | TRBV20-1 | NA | CSASRVTYEQYF | TGCAGTGCTAGCAGGGTAACCTACGAGCAGTACTTC
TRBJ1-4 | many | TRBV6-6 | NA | CASSYGRGDEKLFF | TGTGCCAGCAGTTACGGGAGGGGGGATGAAAAACTGTTTTTT
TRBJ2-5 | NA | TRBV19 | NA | CASRPRGSETQYF | TGTGCCAGTAGGCCGAGAGGGTCAGAGACCCAGTACTTC
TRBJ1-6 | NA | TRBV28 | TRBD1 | CASSSSDRGWNSPLHF | TGTGCCAGCAGTTCCTCGGACAGGGGGTGGAATTCACCCCTCCACTTT
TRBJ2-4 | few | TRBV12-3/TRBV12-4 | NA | CASSVGLLKNIQYF | TGTGCCAGCAGTGTTGGACTCCTCAAAAACATTCAGTACTTC
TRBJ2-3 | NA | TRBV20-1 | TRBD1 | CSARGEGAFTDTQYF | TGCAGTGCTAGAGGCGAGGGGGCTTTCACAGATACGCAGTATTTT
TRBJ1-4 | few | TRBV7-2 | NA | CASSSSGTNEKLFF | TGTGCCAGCAGCTCGTCCGGGACAAATGAAAAACTGTTTTTT
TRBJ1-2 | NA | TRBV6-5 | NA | CASSNTYRDGYTF | TGTGCCAGCAGTAATACATACAGGGATGGCTACACCTTC
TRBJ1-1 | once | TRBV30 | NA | CAWRASVNTEAFF | TGTGCCTGGAGAGCCTCCGTGAACACTGAAGCTTTCTTT
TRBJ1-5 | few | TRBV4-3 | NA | CASSQDFETFNQPQHF | TGCGCCAGCAGCCAAGATTTCGAGACATTCAATCAGCCCCAGCATTTT
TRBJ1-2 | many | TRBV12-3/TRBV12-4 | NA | CASSPFGLDYGYTF | TGTGCCAGCAGTCCTTTTGGGCTCGACTATGGCTACACCTTC
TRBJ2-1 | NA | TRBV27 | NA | CASSSSSENNEQFF | TGTGCCAGCAGTTCGTCTAGCGAAAACAATGAGCAGTTCTTC
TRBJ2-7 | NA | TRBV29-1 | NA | CSVETTTPGVREQYF | TGCAGCGTTGAAACGACAACGCCGGGAGTAAGAGAGCAGTACTTC
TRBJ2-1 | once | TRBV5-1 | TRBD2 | CASSPQTSGVEEQFF | TGCGCCAGCAGCCCCCAGACTAGCGGGGTTGAGGAGCAGTTCTTC
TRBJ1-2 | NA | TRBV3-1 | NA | CASSQEGGVGYTF | TGTGCCAGCAGCCAAGAAGGCGGAGTAGGCTACACCTTC
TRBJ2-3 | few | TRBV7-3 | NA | CASSLTKTDTQYF | TGTGCCAGCAGCTTGACTAAAACAGATACGCAGTATTTT
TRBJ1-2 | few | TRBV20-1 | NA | CSAREVGHYGYTF | TGCAGTGCTAGAGAGGTGGGACACTATGGCTACACCTTC
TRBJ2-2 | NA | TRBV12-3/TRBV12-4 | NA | CASSLGDWPTGELFF | TGTGCCAGCAGTTTAGGGGATTGGCCCACCGGGGAGCTGTTTTTT
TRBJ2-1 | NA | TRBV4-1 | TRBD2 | CASSHLAGGPYNEQFF | TGCGCCAGCAGCCACCTAGCGGGGGGGCCTTACAATGAGCAGTTCTTC
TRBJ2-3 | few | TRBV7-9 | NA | CASSLIGTTDTQYF | TGTGCCAGCAGCTTAATTGGGACCACAGATACGCAGTATTTT
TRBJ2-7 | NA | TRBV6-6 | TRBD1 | CASRYQGAYEQYF | TGTGCCAGCAGGTATCAGGGGGCTTATGAGCAGTACTTC
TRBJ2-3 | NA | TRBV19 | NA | CASSRQIEDTQYF | TGTGCCAGTAGTCGGCAGATTGAAGATACGCAGTATTTT
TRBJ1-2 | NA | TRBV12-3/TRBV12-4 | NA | CASRLNCGYTF | TGTGCCAGCAGACTCAACTGTGGCTACACCTTC
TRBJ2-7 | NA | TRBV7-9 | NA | CACSLGTPGEQYF | TGTGCCTGCAGCTTAGGAACACCCGGCGAGCAGTACTTC
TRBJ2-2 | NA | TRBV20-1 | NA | CSARVGVMATGELFF | TGCAGTGCTAGAGTGGGGGTGATGGCCACCGGGGAGCTGTTTTTT
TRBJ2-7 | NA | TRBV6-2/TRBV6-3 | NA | CASSYGVRTPGLEQYF | TGTGCCAGCAGTTACGGGGTAAGGACCCCTGGGTTGGAGCAGTACTTC
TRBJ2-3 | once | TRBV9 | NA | CASGARPISTDTQYF | TGTGCCAGCGGCGCGCGACCCATTTCCACAGATACGCAGTATTTT
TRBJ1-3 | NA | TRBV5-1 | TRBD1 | CASSSEAGGFGGNTIYF | TGCGCCAGCAGCTCGGAGGCAGGGGGCTTCGGTGGAAACACCATATATTTT
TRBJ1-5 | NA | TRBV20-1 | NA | CSARAVRDQPQHF | TGCAGTGCTAGAGCCGTCAGGGATCAGCCCCAGCATTTT
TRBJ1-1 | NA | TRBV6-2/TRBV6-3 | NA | CASSSTPEAFF | TGTGCCAGCAGTTCGACGCCCGAAGCTTTCTTT
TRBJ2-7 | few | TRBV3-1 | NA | CASSQDLGGRSYNEQYF | TGTGCCAGCAGCCAAGATTTGGGCGGTAGGTCCTACAATGAGCAGTACTTC
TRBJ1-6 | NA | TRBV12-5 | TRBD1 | CASVLGTANSPLHF | TGTGCTAGTGTCCTGGGGACAGCCAATTCACCCCTCCACTTT
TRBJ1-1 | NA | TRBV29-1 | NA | CSVARKNTEAFF | TGCAGCGTTGCCCGGAAGAACACTGAAGCTTTCTTT
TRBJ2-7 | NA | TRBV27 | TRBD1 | CASSSPGTGRSYEQYF | TGTGCCAGCAGTTCTCCCGGGACAGGCCGCTCCTACGAGCAGTACTTC
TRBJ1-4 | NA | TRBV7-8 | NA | CASSPPRQNENGKLFF | TGTGCCAGCAGCCCACCAAGACAGAACGAGAACGGAAAACTGTTTTTT
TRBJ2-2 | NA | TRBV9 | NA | CASSVGLARNLNTGELFF | TGTGCCAGCAGCGTAGGGCTAGCCAGGAACCTCAACACCGGGGAGCTGTTTTTT
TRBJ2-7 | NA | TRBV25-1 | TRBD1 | CASSESPGKGQGRPYEQYF | TGTGCCAGCAGTGAATCCCCGGGGAAAGGACAGGGGAGGCCTTACGAGCAGTACTTC
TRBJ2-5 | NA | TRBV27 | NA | CASNNRAGWDEQYF | TGTGCCAGCAACAATAGGGCGGGTTGGGATGAGCAGTACTTC
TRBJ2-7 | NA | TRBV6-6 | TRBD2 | CASSRETSGGAYEQYF | TGTGCCAGCAGTAGGGAAACTAGCGGGGGGGCCTACGAGCAGTACTTC
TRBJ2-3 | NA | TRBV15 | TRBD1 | CATSFGQGARDTQYF | TGTGCCACCAGCTTCGGACAGGGGGCGCGGGATACGCAGTATTTT
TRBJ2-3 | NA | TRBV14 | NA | CASSQDAPWRGEGTDTQYF | TGTGCCAGCAGCCAAGATGCGCCCTGGCGGGGAGAAGGCACAGATACGCAGTATTTT
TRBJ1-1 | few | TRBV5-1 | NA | CASSFELNTEAFF | TGCGCCAGCAGCTTTGAGTTAAACACTGAAGCTTTCTTT
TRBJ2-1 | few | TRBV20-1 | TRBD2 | CSARDQETSGGARGGYNEQFF | TGCAGTGCTAGAGATCAGGAGACTAGCGGGGGGGCCCGAGGCGGCTACAATGAGCAGTTCTTC
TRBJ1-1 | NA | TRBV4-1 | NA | CASSLKHGSRNTEAFF | TGCGCCAGCAGCCTCAAGCACGGCAGCCGGAACACTGAAGCTTTCTTT
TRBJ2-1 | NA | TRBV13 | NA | CASSTTGTHENEQFF | TGTGCCAGCAGCACAACCGGGACCCATGAAAATGAGCAGTTCTTC
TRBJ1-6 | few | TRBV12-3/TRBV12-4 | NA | CASTFDGSSPLHF | TGTGCCAGCACCTTCGATGGGTCCTCACCCCTCCACTTT
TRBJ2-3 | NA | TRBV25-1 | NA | CASTTGSPDTQYF | TGTGCCAGCACAACAGGGTCCCCAGATACGCAGTATTTT
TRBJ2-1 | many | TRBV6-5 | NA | CASSYSDVGGISNEQFF | TGTGCCAGCAGTTACTCGGATGTTGGGGGTATCTCTAATGAGCAGTTCTTC
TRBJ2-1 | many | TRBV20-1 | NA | CSARDPKYDEQFF | TGCAGTGCTAGAGATCCCAAGTACGATGAGCAGTTCTTC
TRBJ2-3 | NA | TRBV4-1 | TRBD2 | CASSQQLAATDTQYF | TGCGCCAGCAGCCAACAACTAGCGGCTACAGATACGCAGTATTTT
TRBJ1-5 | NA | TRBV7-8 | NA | CASSSERGRDQPQHF | TGTGCCAGCAGCTCGGAGAGGGGCCGGGATCAGCCCCAGCATTTT
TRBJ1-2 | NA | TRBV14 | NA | CASSQGQAVRTYGYTF | TGTGCCAGCAGCCAAGGACAGGCCGTAAGGACTTATGGCTACACCTTC